The next 27 T cell receptor beta chains were all read from a single sample in a study of T cell repertoires in cytomegalovirus infection. TCRdb fed the reads into MiXCR, producing one record per CDR3 protein. The table includes around 490,000 distinct CDR3 sequences, about 30% detected once. The sample taken for sequencing was PBMCs. These TCRs come from a human donor in good health (CMV status not recorded). Some clones in this sample may be carry-over from other donors' samples.

As DNA, the CDR3 is TGTGCCAGTAGTACCCGGGGGATGGGCTACACCTTC. Residues: CASSTRGMGYTF. J is TRBJ1-2 and V is TRBV19; maybe TRBD1 (5 bases). Looked up from germline, CDR1 is LNHDA and CDR2 is SQIVND (reference sequence). The CDR3 spans 12 residues. Trimming stripped 4 bases from V and 8 bases from J, with 11 bases between.

This clonotype turned up a few times. The chain has TRBV2 and TRBJ2-2; 12 positions agree with TRBD2. The CDR3 is 17 residues long. Germline V CDR1 and CDR2: SNHLY, FYNNEI. V lost 4 bases, J lost 8 bases, and 11 bases stayed unmatched. CDR3 sequence (DNA): TGTGCCAGCAGTGGGATGGCTAGCGGGAGGGCCGTGGGGGAGCTGTTTTTT. It encodes CASSGMASGRAVGELFF.

This chain connects TRBV20-1 to TRBJ1-4; TRBD1 might be the D (5 bases). Trimming shortened V by 3 bases and J by 2 bases, and 7 bases separated the two germline ends. From germline, CDR1 is DFQATT and CDR2 SNEGSKA (reference sequence). The CDR3 has 13 residues. The CDR3 region is CSASWGTNEKLFF. The CDR3 coding sequence is TGCAGTGCTAGTTGGGGGACTAATGAAAAACTGTTTTTT.

This clonotype was counted a few times. CDR3 protein: CASSSHPGLAEGGSSYNEQFF. CDR3 nucleotide sequence: TGTGCCAGCAGCTCCCACCCGGGACTAGCGGAGGGGGGCAGCTCCTACAATGAGCAGTTCTTC. The V and J genes are TRBV6-2 or TRBV6-3 and TRBJ2-1; TRBD2 aligns across 11 bases. Germline CDR1 MNHEY, CDR2 SVGEGT. Trimming cost V 6 bases and J 0 bases; bases outside gene matches: 19. This CDR3 contains 21 residues.

This clonotype was observed at least ten times. V gene TRBV7-6 combines with J gene TRBJ2-3; D gene unclear. Germline CDR1 is SGHVS and CDR2 is FNYEAQ. The ends were cut back, 1 base at V and 2 bases at J, with 10 bases in the middle. The CDR3 loop spans 15 amino acids. CDR3 in DNA: TGTGCCAGCAGCTTAGTGCGGTCAAACACAGATACGCAGTATTTT. Protein product: CASSLVRSNTDTQYF.

CDR3 sequence reads: CASSRGPLQTGANVLTF. CDR3 coding DNA: TGTGCCAGCAGCCGGGGCCCGCTCCAAACTGGGGCCAACGTCCTGACTTTC. This chain links TRBV14 with TRBJ2-6; a weak D match, TRBD1 (5 bases). The germline V gene has CDR1 SGHDN and CDR2 FVKESK. V lost 4 bases to trimming and J lost 2 bases, with 15 bases between them. The CDR3 extends over 17 amino acids.

The chain is built from TRBV5-4 and TRBJ2-6, with unresolved D. Germline lookup yields CDR1 SGHNT and CDR2 YYREEE (reference sequence). V was pared by 4 bases and J by 1 base, with 9 bases between. CDR3 size: 15 residues. The CDR3 loop is CASSRQSSGANVLTF. The DNA for the CDR3 is TGTGCCAGCAGCCGGCAGAGTTCTGGGGCCAACGTCCTGACTTTC.

This clonotype was found many times. The chain couples TRBV7-2 to TRBJ2-7, with 7 bases lining up with TRBD1. The CDR3 has 16 amino acids. The ends lost 5 bases at V and 2 bases at J; junction bases unmatched: 12. Germline CDR1 and CDR2: SGHTA and FQGNSA. The CDR3 sequence is CASSPVGTVKPYEQYF. The DNA for the CDR3 is TGTGCCAGCAGCCCCGTGGGGACAGTGAAGCCCTACGAGCAGTACTTC.

The sample holds many counts of this clonotype. The J gene is TRBJ2-1, the V gene TRBV12-3 or TRBV12-4; TRBD2 might be the D (5 bases). The CDR3 extends over 13 amino acids. V shed 4 bases and J shed 8 bases, with 12 bases lying between them. CDR3 in DNA: TGTGCCAGCAGTTCCCCCACGAGGGATGAGCAGTTCTTC. Protein product: CASSSPTRDEQFF.

The gene calls are TRBV11-3 and TRBJ2-3, with 9 bases that match TRBD2. Looked up from germline, CDR1 is SGHNT and CDR2 is YENEEA. This CDR3 region has 15 residues. V lost 2 bases and J lost 7; bases outside the gene matches: 7. For the CDR3, the DNA is TGTGCCAGCAGCTTAAGTCTAGCGGGAAAAAATACGCAGTATTTT. It specifies CASSLSLAGKNTQYF.

CDR3 in amino acids: CASSQGSPEDTQYF. The CDR3 DNA reads TGTGCCAGCAGTCAGGGCTCCCCTGAAGATACGCAGTATTTT. The rearrangement links TRBV6-5 to TRBJ2-3; the D gene is possibly TRBD1 (5 bases). Germline loops: CDR1 MNHEY, CDR2 SVGAGI. CDR3 size: 14 residues. The V end was cut by 5 bases, the J end by 5 bases, with 14 bases between.

This clonotype was seen repeatedly, ten times or more. The chain uses TRBV20-1 and TRBJ2-5; 12 nucleotides align to TRBD2. Germline V gene lookup returns CDR1 DFQATT and CDR2 SNEGSKA (reference sequence). The CDR3 covers 14 residues. With V trimmed by 5 bases and J by 4 bases, 5 bases remained unmatched. The CDR3: CSAATGLAGETQYF. CDR3 sequence (DNA): TGCAGTGCTGCCACGGGACTAGCGGGAGAGACCCAGTACTTC.

This clonotype was seen many times. The chain recombines TRBV7-2 with TRBJ2-1; 9 bases align to TRBD2. The V and J ends lost 5 bases and 4 bases, in that order; junction bases with no gene match: 15. The length of the CDR3 is 18 residues. Germline lookup yields CDR1 SGHTA and CDR2 FQGNSA. CDR3 nucleotide sequence: TGTGCCAGCAGCAAGCAACAATCTAGCGGGGCCGTATACAATGAGCAGTTCTTC. Its translation: CASSKQQSSGAVYNEQFF.

In this sample, this clonotype turned up a few times. This sequence joins TRBV27 and TRBJ2-1; D perhaps matches TRBD1 (6 bases). The CDR3 extends over 14 amino acids. V was clipped by 3 bases and J by 7 bases, with 13 bases between them. Germline CDR1 and CDR2: MNHEY and SMNVEV (reference sequence). In DNA form, the CDR3 reads TGTGCCAGCAGTTTCCAGGGGATGTCAAATGAGCAGTTCTTC. It is translated as CASSFQGMSNEQFF.

The genes are TRBV19 and TRBJ1-1, with 9 bases lining up with TRBD1. The trim removed 6 bases at V and 1 base at J, leaving 3 bases unmatched. Germline V gene data show CDR1 as LNHDA and CDR2 as SQIVND (reference sequence). The CDR3 totals 14 residues. CDR3 sequence: CASRQGAPNTEAFF. The CDR3 coding sequence is TGTGCCAGTAGACAGGGGGCCCCGAACACTGAAGCTTTCTTT.

The V gene is TRBV20-1, the J gene TRBJ2-3, with 11 bases identical to TRBD2. Trimming cost V 2 bases and J 3 bases; bases outside gene matches: 4. The CDR3 runs 15 residues. Germline assignment: CDR1 DFQATT and CDR2 SNEGSKA (reference sequence). In DNA form, the CDR3 reads TGCAGTGCTAGAAGACTAGCGGGAAGGACAGATACGCAGTATTTT. Translated: CSARRLAGRTDTQYF.

In its sample, this clonotype was seen a few times. The rearrangement uses TRBV7-2 and TRBJ2-1; the match to TRBD2 covers 14 bases. V was clipped by 5 bases and J by 7 bases; unmatched bases: 10. Germline lookup yields CDR1 SGHTA and CDR2 FQGNSA. The CDR3 length is 17 residues. For the CDR3, the DNA is TGTGCCAGCAGCGCTAGGACTAGCGGGAGGAGATGGAATGAGCAGTTCTTC. Amino acids: CASSARTSGRRWNEQFF. Full variable domain (outside the CDR3, taken from reference TRBV7-2 and TRBJ2-1): GAGVSQSPSNKVTEKGKDVELRCDPISGHTALYWYRQSLGQGLEFLIYFQGNSAPDKSGLPSDRFSAERTGGSVSTLTIQRTQQEDSAVYLCASSARTSGRRWNEQFFGPGTRLTVL.

This sequence joins TRBV20-1 and TRBJ1-3; D is unclear. Per the germline V gene, CDR1 is DFQATT and CDR2 is SNEGSKA (reference sequence). V dropped 6 bases and J dropped 0 bases, with 12 bases sitting between them. The CDR3 runs to 14 residues. CDR3 sequence reads: CSAPGPSSGNTIYF. As DNA, the CDR3 is TGCAGTGCGCCGGGCCCGAGCTCTGGAAACACCATATATTTT.

The V gene is TRBV4-3, the J gene TRBJ2-3; either TRBD1 or TRBD2 may fit D (5 bases each). This CDR3 comprises 16 residues. Germline values: CDR1 LGHNA, CDR2 YSLEER. The ends were cut back, 0 bases at V and 2 bases at J, with 12 bases in the middle. CDR3 DNA sequence: TGCGCCAGCAGCCAAGATCAGGGAGTAATCACAGATACGCAGTATTTT. As protein: CASSQDQGVITDTQYF.

The chain recombines TRBV7-9 with TRBJ1-6; D perhaps matches TRBD1 (5 bases). The CDR3 consists of 15 residues. V dropped 4 bases and J dropped 7 bases, with 14 bases sitting between them. The V gene's germline CDR1 is SEHNR and CDR2 FQNEAQ (reference sequence). This CDR3 reads CASSYTTWGNSPLHF. In DNA form, the CDR3 reads TGTGCCAGCAGCTATACGACCTGGGGGAATTCACCCCTCCACTTT.

The chain is built from TRBV20-1 and TRBJ1-4, with a possible D match to TRBD1 (6 bases). V dropped 2 bases and J dropped 0 bases, with 13 bases sitting between them. Germline V gene data show CDR1 as DFQATT and CDR2 as SNEGSKA (reference sequence). There are 16 residues in the CDR3. The CDR3: CSARTRQAATNEKLFF. The CDR3 DNA sequence: TGCAGTGCTAGAACTCGACAGGCTGCAACTAATGAAAAACTGTTTTTT.

J is TRBJ2-1 and V is TRBV6-2 or TRBV6-3; possible D gene TRBD2, 5 bases. Trimming removed 5 bases from V and 0 bases from J, with 11 bases in between. This CDR3 has 15 amino acids. Germline values: CDR1 MNHEY, CDR2 SVGEGT. CDR3 sequence (DNA): TGTGCCAGCAGTGAAACTAGTACCTCCTACAATGAGCAGTTCTTC. Protein sequence: CASSETSTSYNEQFF.

This chain links TRBV28 with TRBJ2-5, with TRBD2 matching over 8 bases. The CDR3 runs to 12 residues. Trimming cost V 5 bases and J 11 bases; bases outside gene matches: 7. Germline V gene sequence: CDR1 MDHEN, CDR2 SYDVKM. The CDR3: CASSAQREIQYF. The CDR3, as DNA: TGTGCCAGCAGTGCTCAGCGGGAGATTCAGTACTTC.

The table lists this clonotype with a count of one. The J gene is TRBJ1-6, the V gene TRBV20-1; TRBD1 matches 9 bases. Germline CDR1 DFQATT, CDR2 SNEGSKA (reference sequence). The CDR3 is 15 amino acids. The V gene end was trimmed by 0 bases and the J gene end by 10 bases; junction bases not matched to a gene: 7. For the CDR3, the DNA is TGCAGTGCTAGAGATCGGGACAGGGATAGATCACCCCTCCACTTT. Amino acid sequence: CSARDRDRDRSPLHF.

V is TRBV6-1 and J is TRBJ1-1; D is perhaps TRBD1 (5 bases). Trimming cost V 5 bases and J 1 base, with 26 bases left between them. This CDR3 is 19 amino acids long. The V gene's germline CDR1 is MNHNS and CDR2 SASEGT. The CDR3: CASSHLPGRRISSNTEAFF. The CDR3, as DNA: TGTGCCAGCAGTCATCTACCGGGACGGAGAATATCGTCGAACACTGAAGCTTTCTTT.

There are a few counts of this clonotype. The V call is TRBV20-1, the J call TRBJ2-2, with TRBD2 matching 11 bases. The CDR3 runs to 18 residues. V dropped 0 bases and J dropped 0; count of bases not matched to a gene: 6. In germline, CDR1 is DFQATT, CDR2 SNEGSKA (reference sequence). CDR3 region: CSARDILAGEANTGELFF. In DNA form, the CDR3 reads TGCAGTGCTAGAGATATACTAGCGGGAGAGGCGAACACCGGGGAGCTGTTTTTT.

This clonotype was seen a few times. This chain joins TRBV28 and TRBJ2-7; unclear D gene. CDR1 and CDR2 from the germline V gene are MDHEN and SYDVKM. The CDR3 is 11 residues long. The V end was cut by 5 bases, the J end by 4 bases, with 6 bases between. The CDR3 loop is CASSAAYEQYF. CDR3 sequence (DNA): TGTGCCAGCAGTGCTGCTTACGAGCAGTACTTC.